One and the same sample provided the 19 T cell receptor beta chains below, sequenced in a study of cytomegalovirus exposure and HLA in healthy donors. Use of 60 Vbeta and 13 Jbeta primers characterized the PCR. Measured with immunoSEQ multiplex PCR; TCRdb has only the in-frame clones, and not every one. The data hold about 200,000 clones, with 70% to 80% observed a single time. The sequenced sample consisted of PBMCs. The receptor set was obtained from a male donor in good health and CMV-seropositive.

V usage is TRBV7-2 and J usage is TRBJ1-2, with 10 nucleotides matching TRBD1. J gave up 8 bases and V 5 bases, and 11 bases lay outside the gene matches. Germline CDR1 and CDR2: SGHTA and FQGNSA. The CDR3 spans 15 residues. The CDR3 loop reads CASSGQRQGAGGYTF. CDR3 bases: TGTGCCAGCAGCGGACAAAGACAGGGGGCGGGGGGCTACACCTTC.

CDR3 coding DNA: TGTGCCAGCTCACCACTACAGCAAGATCAGCCCCAGCATTTT. This sequence encodes CASSPLQQDQPQHF. J is TRBJ1-5 and V is TRBV18; no definite D call. The CDR3 sequence is 14 residues long. The germline V gene has CDR1 KGHSH and CDR2 LQKENI. Trimming shortened V by 1 base and J by 5 bases, and 9 bases separated the two germline ends.

This clone was seen a few times. CDR3 sequence reads: CASSFRPWEQYF. The CDR3 nucleotides are TGTGCCAGCAGTTTCCGACCATGGGAGCAGTACTTC. The genes are TRBV28 and TRBJ2-5, with a tentative D call TRBD2 (5 bases). V dropped 3 bases and J dropped 11 bases, with 13 bases sitting between them. Germline lookup yields CDR1 MDHEN and CDR2 SYDVKM. The CDR3 consists of 12 residues.

The gene calls are TRBV7-2 and TRBJ2-4; 7 nucleotides match TRBD1. This CDR3 has 15 residues. The V gene's germline CDR1 is SGHTA and CDR2 FQGNSA. The V and J ends lost 6 bases and 6 bases, in that order; junction bases with no gene match: 11. The CDR3 nucleotides are TGTGCCAGCAGTTTATTCGCAGGGGGTATAAACATTCAGTACTTC. This translates into CASSLFAGGINIQYF.

The chain uses TRBV7-2 and TRBJ2-5; a weak D match, TRBD1 (5 bases). With 1 base removed from V and 1 base from J, the gap between germline ends came to 13 bases. From germline, CDR1 is SGHTA and CDR2 FQGNSA. The CDR3 covers 16 residues. The CDR3 DNA reads TGTGCCAGCAGCTTAGTTAACTCCCAGGGCCAAGAGACCCAGTACTTC. Translating it yields CASSLVNSQGQETQYF.

V usage is TRBV19 and J usage is TRBJ2-5; D remains ambiguous. Trimming stripped 9 bases from V and 11 bases from J, with 19 bases between. This CDR3 has 12 amino acids. The germline V gene encodes CDR1 LNHDA and CDR2 SQIVND (reference sequence). The CDR3: CASKTGTGEQYF. The CDR3 region has the DNA TGTGCCAGCAAAACCGGCACGGGTGAGCAGTACTTC.

The chain uses TRBV2 and TRBJ2-5; weak D call: TRBD2 (6 bases). Trimming cost V 0 bases and J 3 bases, with 11 bases left between them. The V gene's germline CDR1 is SNHLY and CDR2 FYNNEI. This CDR3 spans 15 amino acids. Written as DNA, the CDR3 is TGTGCCAGCAGTGAAGCGGCGGGGCGGGAAGAGACCCAGTACTTC. It is translated as CASSEAAGREETQYF.

The chain couples TRBV4-3 to TRBJ1-1; D unresolved. Germline-derived CDR1 and CDR2 are LGHNA and YSLEER. CDR3 length: 14 amino acids. The germline V and J ends were trimmed by 0 bases and 8 bases, with 13 bases remaining between them. The CDR3 nucleotides read TGCGCCAGCAGCCAAGATATCAACGCGATGGAAGCTTTCTTT. Translation gives CASSQDINAMEAFF.

The chain carries TRBV27 and TRBJ2-2, with D possibly being TRBD1 (6 bases). Deletions cut 3 bases from V and 6 bases from J, with 17 bases between. Germline V gives CDR1 MNHEY, CDR2 SMNVEV (reference sequence). The CDR3 is made up of 16 amino acids. Here the CDR3 reads CASSFLVGAAPGELFF. The CDR3 nucleotides are TGTGCCAGCAGTTTCCTTGTGGGGGCCGCCCCCGGGGAGCTGTTTTTT.

The gene calls are TRBV6-5 and TRBJ1-6, with 8 bases matching TRBD1. Germline CDR1 MNHEY, CDR2 SVGAGI. V shed 6 bases and J 3 bases; nucleotides not matched to a gene: 4. The length of the CDR3 is 15 residues. Written as DNA, the CDR3 is TGTGCCAGCAGACCCGGACAGGGCTATAATTCACCCCTCCACTTT. It yields the protein CASRPGQGYNSPLHF.

This clone has more than one count but fewer than ten. The CDR3 region is CASSHRGDQNTGELFF. In nucleotides, the CDR3 is TGTGCCAGCAGTCACCGGGGGGACCAGAACACCGGGGAGCTGTTTTTT. J is TRBJ2-2 and V is TRBV9, with 7 positions matching TRBD2. Looked up from germline, CDR1 is SGDLS and CDR2 is YYNGEE. V lost 5 bases, J lost 1 base, and 8 bases stayed unmatched. There are 16 residues in the CDR3.

This chain connects TRBV27 to TRBJ1-6; D is unclear. The germline gives CDR1 MNHEY, CDR2 SMNVEV (reference sequence). This CDR3 spans 16 amino acids. Trimming removed 5 bases at V and 0 bases at J, with 11 bases between. CDR3 bases: TGTGCCAGCAGTCCGATAGCGGGCTCCTATAATTCACCCCTCCACTTT. Encoded protein: CASSPIAGSYNSPLHF.

On this clone: At the DNA level, this CDR3 is encoded by other sequences in the same sample as well. The chain uses TRBV5-8 and TRBJ2-5, with 9 bases matching TRBD1. V gave up 5 bases and J gave up 4 bases; unmatched junction bases: 12. The CDR3 is 16 residues long. In germline, CDR1 is SGHTS, CDR2 YDEGEE. DNA for the CDR3: TGTGCCAGCAGTCGGGACAGGGTGAGGAGTCGAGAGACCCAGTACTTC. Translating gives CASSRDRVRSRETQYF.

There are a few counts of this clone. The chain is built from TRBV30 and TRBJ2-1; possibly TRBD2 for D (6 bases). Germline V lookup: CDR1 GTSNPN, CDR2 SVGIG (reference sequence). CDR3 length: 14 residues. V lost 7 bases to trimming and J lost 7 bases, with 20 bases between them. The CDR3 is CASLLGTRFNEQFF. The DNA for the CDR3 is TGTGCCTCCTTACTCGGGACTCGGTTTAATGAGCAGTTCTTC.

This chain connects TRBV7-8 to TRBJ2-1, with a weak D call TRBD2 (6 bases). With 4 bases removed from V and 7 bases from J, the gap between germline ends came to 17 bases. From germline, CDR1 is SGHVS and CDR2 FQNEAQ. This CDR3 region has 15 residues. DNA of the CDR3: TGTGCCAGCAGCTCCCGGGACTGGTCGGCGAATGAGCAGTTCTTC. Translated: CASSSRDWSANEQFF.

The chain uses TRBV30 and TRBJ1-2, with D perhaps TRBD1 (5 bases). V was trimmed by 0 bases and J by 10 bases, leaving 15 bases between them. The CDR3 spans 13 residues. CDR1 and CDR2 from the germline V gene are GTSNPN and SVGIG (reference sequence). The CDR3 reads CAWSVTRAADYTF. The DNA for the CDR3 is TGTGCCTGGAGTGTAACCAGGGCAGCTGACTACACCTTC.

The chain employs TRBV7-2 and TRBJ1-4, with unresolved D. Trimming pared 4 bases from V and 8 bases from J, leaving 14 bases between. CDR1 and CDR2 from the germline V gene are SGHTA and FQGNSA. The CDR3 sequence is 14 residues long. The CDR3: CASSSGTRGEKLFF. Written as DNA, the CDR3 is TGTGCCAGCAGCTCCGGAACACGGGGAGAAAAACTGTTTTTT.

This clone came up once. The chain combines TRBV7-3 with TRBJ2-7, with D possibly matching TRBD1 (5 bases). The CDR3 sequence is 16 residues long. V was pared by 1 base and J by 2 bases, with 15 bases between. From germline, CDR1 is SGHTA and CDR2 FQGTGA. The CDR3 nucleotides read TGTGCCAGCAGCTTAAACGGACATCTTCCGACCTACGAGCAGTACTTC. The encoded protein is CASSLNGHLPTYEQYF.

The rearrangement uses TRBV19 and TRBJ1-3; D not certain. V was cut by 3 bases and J by 0 bases, with 9 bases left in between. The CDR3 totals 15 residues. Germline V gene lookup returns CDR1 LNHDA and CDR2 SQIVND (reference sequence). CDR3 residues: CASSMSQSSGNTIYF. CDR3 in DNA: TGTGCCAGTAGTATGTCACAAAGCTCTGGAAACACCATATATTTT.